The sequence of this T cell receptor beta chain was determined in a study of blood T cells in healthy people across ages. Alongside a J-beta primer mix, a sample-barcoded 5' primer served in a second PCR lasting about 7 to 11 cycles. The study obtained at least 3 million CDR3-containing paired-end reads from every sample. One entry per CDR3 protein results from TCRdb running MiXCR on the 5' RACE reads. The table shows 790,000 or so distinct CDR3 sequences, with more than 50% occurring only once. Study-level points and caveats: When set beside aged donors, long-lived donors presented more naive CD4+ cells and higher diversity. Expanded clonotype changes were possibly confounded by unknown donor CMV status. A strong correlation between TCR beta diversity and naive T cell percentage was seen.

There are 15 residues in the CDR3. The J segment lost 7 bases and the V segment lost 5 bases, leaving 4 bases of the junction unmatched. CDR1 and CDR2 (germline): SGHAT, FQDESV (reference sequence). About this clonotype itself: The antigen remains unidentified.

Sample: blood. The chain carries TRBV11-1 and TRBJ2-3; TRBD2 matches 15 bases. This TCR came from a man in his forties in good health. CDR3 nucleotide sequence: TGTGCCAGCAGCCCCGGGACTAGCGGGGGGCATACGCAGTATTTT. It codes for CASSPGTSGGHTQYF.